A single T cell receptor (beta chain) is shown here with its context. Per the study methods: Reference gene primer amplification in the assay estimated nucleated cell counts. Method: immunoSEQ multiplex PCR; TCRdb's copy keeps in-frame clones and lacks some. V and J calls and clone size follow that table, whereas D and trimming were derived from the DNA. The data contain around 190,000 clones, around 87% of them singletons. This sample is drawn from a study of blood T cell repertoires in COVID-19. This CDR3 has 13 amino acids. V lost 7 bases to trimming and J lost 3 bases; unmatched junction nucleotides: 3. CDR1 is SGHTA, CDR2 FQGNSA, per germline. Participant ages covered about 18 to 95 years across about 22 US areas. Participant-reported clinical history was the basis for cohort assignment.

The chain joins TRBV7-2 to TRBJ2-1; 7 positions agree with TRBD2. The material sequenced was PBMCs or T cells enriched from blood (not recorded which). The source of this sequence is a middle-aged woman in a cohort exposed to, infected with or recovered from COVID-19 (not recorded which). CDR3 coding DNA: TGTGCCAGCACCGGGGGGTTCTACAATGAGCAGTTCTTC. Its protein product is CASTGGFYNEQFF. The entire variable domain, with the rest obtained from reference TRBV7-2 and TRBJ2-1, is as follows: GAGVSQSPSNKVTEKGKDVELRCDPISGHTALYWYRQSLGQGLEFLIYFQGNSAPDKSGLPSDRFSAERTGGSVSTLTIQRTQQEDSAVYLCASTGGFYNEQFFGPGTRLTVL.